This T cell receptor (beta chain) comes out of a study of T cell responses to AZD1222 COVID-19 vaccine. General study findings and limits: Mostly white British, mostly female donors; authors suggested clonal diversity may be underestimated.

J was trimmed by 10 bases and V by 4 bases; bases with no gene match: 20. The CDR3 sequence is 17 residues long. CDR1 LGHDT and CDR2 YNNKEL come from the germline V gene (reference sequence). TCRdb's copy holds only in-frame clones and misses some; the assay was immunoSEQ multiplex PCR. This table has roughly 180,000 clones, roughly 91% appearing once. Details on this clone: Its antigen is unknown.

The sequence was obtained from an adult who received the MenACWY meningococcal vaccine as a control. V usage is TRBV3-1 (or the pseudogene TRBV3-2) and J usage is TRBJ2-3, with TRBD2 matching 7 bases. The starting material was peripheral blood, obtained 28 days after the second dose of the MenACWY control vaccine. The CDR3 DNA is TGTGCCAGCAGCCCATCGGATGCGGGAGCCCGAACTAGGGCGCAGTATTTT. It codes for CASSPSDAGARTRAQYF.